Included here is one T cell receptor (beta chain) sequence, with context. The antigen remains undetermined. This sample was included in a study of OX40 agonist ivuxolimab in advanced cancers. Study in general: Patients were given ivuxolimab, an antibody that agonizes OX40 (CD134). Across the patients, intravenous ivuxolimab was delivered every 2 weeks at 0.01 to 10 mg/kg.

Study-wide results and caveats: Near-lowest levels of clonal expansion characterized partial responders at 0.1-3.0 mg/kg.

Germline assignment: CDR1 MNHEY and CDR2 SVGAGI. Trimming took 6 bases from V and 7 from J, leaving 13 bases between them. The CDR3 has 13 amino acids. This table comes from immunoSEQ multiplex PCR, and its TCRdb copy is limited to in-frame clones, with some not included. This sample has around 15,000 clones, with 80% to 90% found just once. The V call is TRBV6-5, the J call TRBJ1-5; no definite D call. The sample here was CD4+ or CD8+ T cells sorted from blood, taken in a trial of the OX40 agonist ivuxolimab. The sequence was obtained from an adult with an advanced solid tumor such as melanoma, head and neck, liver or kidney cancer. The CDR3 here is CASRVSRSQPQHF. The CDR3 nucleotides are TGTGCCAGCAGAGTTTCCAGGAGCCAGCCCCAGCATTTT.